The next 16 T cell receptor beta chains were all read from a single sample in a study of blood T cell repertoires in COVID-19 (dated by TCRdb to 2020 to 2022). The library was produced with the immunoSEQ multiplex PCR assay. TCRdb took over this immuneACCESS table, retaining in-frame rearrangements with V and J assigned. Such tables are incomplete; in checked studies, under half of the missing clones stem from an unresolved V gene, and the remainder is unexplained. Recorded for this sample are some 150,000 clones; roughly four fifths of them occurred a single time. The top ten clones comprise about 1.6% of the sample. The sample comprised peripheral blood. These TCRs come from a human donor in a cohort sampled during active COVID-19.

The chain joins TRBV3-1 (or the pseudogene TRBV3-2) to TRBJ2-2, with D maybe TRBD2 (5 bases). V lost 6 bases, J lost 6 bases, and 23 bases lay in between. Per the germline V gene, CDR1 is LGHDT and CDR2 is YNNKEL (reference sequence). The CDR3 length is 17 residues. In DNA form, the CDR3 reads TGTGCCAGCAGTGTCGCCCTAGATCGGGGATTTGCCGGGGAGCTGTTTTTT. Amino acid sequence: CASSVALDRGFAGELFF.

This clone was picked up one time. In DNA form, the CDR3 reads TGTGCCAGTAGTATATATCGGACAGGTTCGAGAGAAAAACTGTTTTTT. It encodes CASSIYRTGSREKLFF. The chain joins TRBV19 to TRBJ1-4; 7 bases agree with TRBD1. V lost 2 bases to trimming and J lost 8 bases; unmatched junction nucleotides: 11. Germline-derived CDR1 and CDR2 are LNHDA and SQIVND (reference sequence). This CDR3 region has 16 residues. Variable domain in full (rest from reference TRBV19 and TRBJ1-4): DGGITQSPKYLFRKEGQNVTLSCEQNLNHDAMYWYRQDPGQGLRLIYYSQIVNDFQKGDIAEGYSVSREKKESFPLTVTSAQKNPTAFYLCASSIYRTGSREKLFFGSGTQLSVL.

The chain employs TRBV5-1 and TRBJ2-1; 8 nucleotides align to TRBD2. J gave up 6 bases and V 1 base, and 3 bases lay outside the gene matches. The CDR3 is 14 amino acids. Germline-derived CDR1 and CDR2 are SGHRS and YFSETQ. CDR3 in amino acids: CASSLMAGGNEQFF. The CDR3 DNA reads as TGCGCCAGCAGCTTGATGGCGGGAGGCAATGAGCAGTTCTTC.

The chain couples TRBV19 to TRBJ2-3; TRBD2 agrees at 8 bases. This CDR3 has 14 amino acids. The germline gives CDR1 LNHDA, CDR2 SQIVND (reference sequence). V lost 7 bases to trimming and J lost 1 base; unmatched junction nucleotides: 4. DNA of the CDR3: TGTGCCAGTAATCGCGGGGGGCGCACAGATACGCAGTATTTT. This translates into CASNRGGRTDTQYF. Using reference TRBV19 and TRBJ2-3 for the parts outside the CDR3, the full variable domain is DGGITQSPKYLFRKEGQNVTLSCEQNLNHDAMYWYRQDPGQGLRLIYYSQIVNDFQKGDIAEGYSVSREKKESFPLTVTSAQKNPTAFYLCASNRGGRTDTQYFGPGTRLTVL.

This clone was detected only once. The CDR3 nucleotides read TGTGCCATCAGTGCCTCGGACACCGCAGATACGCAGTATTTT. This sequence encodes CAISASDTADTQYF. This chain connects TRBV10-3 to TRBJ2-3; D might be TRBD1 (5 bases). V lost 4 bases to trimming and J lost 4 bases, with 12 bases between them. CDR1 ENHRY and CDR2 SYGVKD come from the germline V gene. The CDR3 sequence is 14 residues long.

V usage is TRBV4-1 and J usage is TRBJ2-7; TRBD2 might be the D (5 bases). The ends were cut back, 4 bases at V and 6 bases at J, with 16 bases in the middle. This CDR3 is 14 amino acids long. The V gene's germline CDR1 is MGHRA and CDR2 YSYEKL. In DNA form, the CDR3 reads TGCGCCAGCAGCCCACGAGAGGGCGTTGGCGAGCAGTACTTC. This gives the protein CASSPREGVGEQYF.

This chain's CDR3 is CATSSGRPLEQYF. In DNA, the CDR3 is TGTGCCACCTCTAGCGGGAGGCCCCTCGAGCAGTACTTC. The chain uses TRBV12-3 or TRBV12-4 and TRBJ2-7; 11 positions agree with TRBD2. The CDR3 is made up of 13 amino acids. Trimming took 10 bases from V and 6 from J; bases not matched to a gene: 8.

This CDR3 is CASGVHREQYF. For the CDR3, the DNA is TGTGCTTCCGGAGTTCACCGGGAGCAGTACTTC. This chain connects TRBV28 to TRBJ2-7; no reliable D call. The CDR3 consists of 11 residues. The germline V gene has CDR1 MDHEN and CDR2 SYDVKM.

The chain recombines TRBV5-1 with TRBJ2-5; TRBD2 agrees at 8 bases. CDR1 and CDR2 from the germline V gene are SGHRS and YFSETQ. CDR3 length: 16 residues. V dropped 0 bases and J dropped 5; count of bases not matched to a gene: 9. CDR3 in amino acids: CASSLEGLGNSETQYF. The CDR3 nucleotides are TGCGCCAGCAGCTTGGAGGGACTAGGGAATTCGGAGACCCAGTACTTC.

For the CDR3, the DNA is TGTGCCAGCAGTTCGGTGGGACTAGCGGGAATAGGCTACGAGCAGTACTTC. Protein: CASSSVGLAGIGYEQYF. V and J are TRBV28 and TRBJ2-7; 13 bases align to TRBD2. Germline lookup yields CDR1 MDHEN and CDR2 SYDVKM. This CDR3 spans 17 amino acids. The V segment lost 4 bases and the J segment 3 bases; nucleotides outside the gene matches: 9.

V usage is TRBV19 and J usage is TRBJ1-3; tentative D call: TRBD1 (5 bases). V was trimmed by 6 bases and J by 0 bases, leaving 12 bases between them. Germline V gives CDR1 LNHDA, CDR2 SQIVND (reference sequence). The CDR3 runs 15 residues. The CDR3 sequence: CASRAGPSSGNTIYF. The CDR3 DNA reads TGTGCCAGTAGGGCAGGGCCTAGCTCTGGAAACACCATATATTTT.

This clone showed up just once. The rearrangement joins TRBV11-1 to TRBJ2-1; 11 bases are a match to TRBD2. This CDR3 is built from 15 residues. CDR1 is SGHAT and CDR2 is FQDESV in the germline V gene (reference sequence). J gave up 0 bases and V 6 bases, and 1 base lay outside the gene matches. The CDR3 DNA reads TGTGCCAGCAGAGGACTAGCGGGCTCCTACAATGAGCAGTTCTTC. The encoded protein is CASRGLAGSYNEQFF.

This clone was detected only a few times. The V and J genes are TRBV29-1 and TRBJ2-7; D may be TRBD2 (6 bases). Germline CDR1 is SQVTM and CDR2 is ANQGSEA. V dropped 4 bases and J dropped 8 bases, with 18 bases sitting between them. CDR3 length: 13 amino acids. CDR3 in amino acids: CSVVTSEDLKQYF. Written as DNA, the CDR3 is TGCAGCGTTGTGACTAGTGAGGATCTGAAGCAGTACTTC.

CDR3 in DNA: TGCAGTGCTAGTCCTAGCGGGAGGGCGGAAGAGACCCAGTACTTC. This translates into CSASPSGRAEETQYF. This chain links TRBV20-1 with TRBJ2-5; 12 bases match TRBD2. V was pared by 3 bases and J by 3 bases, with 5 bases of the junction left unmatched. The length of the CDR3 is 15 residues. Germline V gene sequence: CDR1 DFQATT, CDR2 SNEGSKA (reference sequence).

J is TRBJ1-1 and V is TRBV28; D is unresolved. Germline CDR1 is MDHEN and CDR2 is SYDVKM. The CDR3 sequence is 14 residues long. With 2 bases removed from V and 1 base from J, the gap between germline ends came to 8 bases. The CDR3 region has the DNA TGTGCCAGCAGTTTAACTACCCAGAACACTGAAGCTTTCTTT. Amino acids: CASSLTTQNTEAFF.

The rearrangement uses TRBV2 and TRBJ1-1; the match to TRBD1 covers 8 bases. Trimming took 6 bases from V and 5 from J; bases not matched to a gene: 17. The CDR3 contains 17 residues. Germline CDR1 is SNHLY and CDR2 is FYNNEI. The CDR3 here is CASRGGQGAIKGTEAFF. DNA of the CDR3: TGTGCCAGCAGAGGGGGCCAGGGGGCGATAAAGGGGACTGAAGCTTTCTTT.